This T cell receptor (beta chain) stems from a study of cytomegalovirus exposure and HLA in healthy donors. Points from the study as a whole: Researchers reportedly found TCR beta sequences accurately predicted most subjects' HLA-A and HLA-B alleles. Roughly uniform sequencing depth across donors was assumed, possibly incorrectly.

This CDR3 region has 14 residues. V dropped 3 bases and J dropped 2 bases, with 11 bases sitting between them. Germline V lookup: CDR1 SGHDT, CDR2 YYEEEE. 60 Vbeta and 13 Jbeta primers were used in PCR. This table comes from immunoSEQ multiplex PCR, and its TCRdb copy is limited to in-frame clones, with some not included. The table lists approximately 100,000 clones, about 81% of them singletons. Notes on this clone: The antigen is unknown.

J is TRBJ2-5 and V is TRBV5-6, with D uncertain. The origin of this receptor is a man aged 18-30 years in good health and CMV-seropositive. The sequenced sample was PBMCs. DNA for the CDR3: TGTGCCAGCAGCTCCTCGGTCATGCAAGAGACCCAGTACTTC. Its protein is CASSSSVMQETQYF.